Each of the 3 T cell receptor beta chains below was sequenced from the same sample in a study of human T cells and chemical hapten exposure. Time point noted: patch test 3, about 24 weeks after DPC sensitization. As for treatment: therapeutic diphenylcyclopropenone sensitization with weekly scalp DPC. TCRdb fed the RACE reads into MiXCR, producing one record per CDR3 protein. The sample includes around 150,000 distinct CDR3 sequences, about a quarter of them seen just once. Here the sequenced sample was whole blood, taken in connection with sensitization to the hapten diphenylcyclopropenone (DPC). The receptors were gathered from a young woman with alopecia areata. Some clones in this sample may be carry-over from other donors' samples.

The chain carries TRBV20-1 and TRBJ2-2; D unclear. The CDR3 runs to 13 residues. Trimming took 6 bases from V and 0 from J, leaving 8 bases between them. Germline V gene lookup returns CDR1 DFQATT and CDR2 SNEGSKA (reference sequence). In nucleotides, the CDR3 is TGCAGTGCCCGGGCGCCGAACACCGGGGAGCTGTTTTTT. This codes for CSARAPNTGELFF.

V is TRBV2 and J is TRBJ2-7; TRBD2 aligns across 9 bases. V trimming: 8 bases; J trimming: 3 bases; junction bases outside the gene matches: 2. In germline, CDR1 is SNHLY, CDR2 FYNNEI. This CDR3 has 12 residues. CDR3 residues: CASGLARYEQYF. The DNA for the CDR3 is TGTGCCAGCGGACTAGCGCGCTACGAGCAGTACTTC.

The rearrangement links TRBV20-1 to TRBJ2-7; D is possibly TRBD1 (5 bases). This CDR3 is built from 16 residues. Germline CDR1 reads DFQATT; CDR2 reads SNEGSKA (reference sequence). V lost 1 base and J 5 bases, leaving 21 bases between the germline ends. The CDR3 sequence is CSARVRYGQGFNEQYF. The CDR3 DNA reads as TGCAGTGCTAGAGTTCGGTATGGGCAGGGTTTTAACGAGCAGTACTTC.